Sequencing of this T cell receptor beta chain was carried out in a study of cytomegalovirus exposure and HLA in healthy donors. Amplification used 60 Vbeta primers and 13 Jbeta primers. Measured with immunoSEQ multiplex PCR; TCRdb has only the in-frame clones, and not every one. The sample yields about 170,000 clones, around 83% seen once. Per the germline V gene, CDR1 is SGHDT and CDR2 is YYEEEE. The junction had 1 base not matched to a gene; V was cut back by 4 bases and J by 1 base. The CDR3 has 13 residues. Concerning this clone: The antigen is not known. This CDR3 fails to terminate in the conserved phenylalanine or tryptophan, so it likely reflects a read error.

Study-level findings and limits: Earlier analysis found most TCR beta V segments productive about 90% or about 30% of the time.

Sample: PBMCs. This chain links TRBV5-6 with TRBJ1-2, with 7 bases fitting TRBD1. The clonotype originates from a man between 18 and 35 years old in good health and CMV-seropositive. The CDR3 DNA follows: TGTGCCAGCAGCCGGGACAGTAACTATGGCTACACCCTC. Its translation is CASSRDSNYGYTL.